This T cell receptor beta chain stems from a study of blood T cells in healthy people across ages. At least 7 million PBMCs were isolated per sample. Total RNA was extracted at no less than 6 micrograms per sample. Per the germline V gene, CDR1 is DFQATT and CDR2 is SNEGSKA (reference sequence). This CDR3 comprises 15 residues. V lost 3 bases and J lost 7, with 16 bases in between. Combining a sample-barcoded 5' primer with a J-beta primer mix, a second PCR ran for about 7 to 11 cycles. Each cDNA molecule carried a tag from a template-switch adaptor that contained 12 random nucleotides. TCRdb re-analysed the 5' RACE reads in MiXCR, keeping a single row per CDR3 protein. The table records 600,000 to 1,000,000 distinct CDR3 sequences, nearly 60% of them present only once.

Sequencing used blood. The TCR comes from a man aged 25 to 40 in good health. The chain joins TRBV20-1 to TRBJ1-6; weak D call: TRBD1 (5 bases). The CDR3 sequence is CSASDRQSLNSPLHF. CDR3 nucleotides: TGCAGTGCTAGCGACCGACAGAGTTTGAATTCACCCCTCCACTTT.